This T cell receptor (beta chain) was found in a study of blood T cell repertoires in COVID-19. Sequencing was performed with immunoSEQ multiplex PCR; in TCRdb, only in-frame clones are kept and a portion is missing. The table includes over 150,000 clones, around nine tenths detected once. The TCR sequence derives from a man in his forties or fifties with acute or convalescent COVID-19. The sample was peripheral blood.

CDR3 bases: TGTGCCAGCAGCTTATCCGCGGCCACAGATACGCAGTATTTT. It specifies CASSLSAATDTQYF. The chain is built from TRBV7-3 and TRBJ2-3, with D uncertain. Germline V gene lookup returns CDR1 SGHTA and CDR2 FQGTGA. The CDR3 runs 14 residues. V was shortened by 2 bases and J by 2 bases, with 8 bases between the two germline ends.